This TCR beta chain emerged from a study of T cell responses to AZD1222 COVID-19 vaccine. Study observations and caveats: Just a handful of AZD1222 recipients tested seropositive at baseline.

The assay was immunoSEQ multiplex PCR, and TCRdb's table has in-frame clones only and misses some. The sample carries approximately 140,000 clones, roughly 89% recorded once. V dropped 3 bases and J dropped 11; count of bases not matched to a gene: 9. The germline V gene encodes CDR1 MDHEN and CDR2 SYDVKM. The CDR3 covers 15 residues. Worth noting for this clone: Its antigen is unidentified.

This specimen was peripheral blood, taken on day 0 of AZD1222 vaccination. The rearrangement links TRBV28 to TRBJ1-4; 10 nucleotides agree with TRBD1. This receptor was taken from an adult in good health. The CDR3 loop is CASSLAGQGYAKLFF. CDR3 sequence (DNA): TGTGCCAGCAGTTTGGCGGGACAGGGGTATGCGAAACTGTTTTTT.